The entry that follows covers one T cell receptor (beta chain) sequence. Preparing the TCRbeta library involved the use of unique molecular identifiers. TCRdb called the PCR reads again in MiXCR, with one record for every CDR3 protein. The sample has about 360,000 distinct CDR3 sequences, more than 10% seen once. This CDR3 has 13 residues. The germline V gene has CDR1 SGHNT and CDR2 YYREEE (reference sequence). V lost 0 bases and J lost 4, with 7 bases in between. The data were taken from a study of T-cell reconstitution after alpha-beta-depleted transplantation in children. This TCR came from a human donor who donated a stem cell graft to a child with Fanconi anemia. The J gene is TRBJ1-1, the V gene TRBV5-4, with D tentatively TRBD1 (6 bases). Sequences were derived from PBMCs, sampled from the stem cell graft. This CDR3 reads CASSLVTGTEAFF. The CDR3 DNA sequence: TGTGCCAGCAGCTTGGTGACAGGCACTGAAGCTTTCTTT.